These 27 T cell receptor beta chains were all obtained from the same sample, sequenced in a study of T cell repertoires in cytomegalovirus infection. TCRdb analysed the reads with MiXCR anew, one entry per CDR3 protein. Of hundreds of thousands of distinct CDR3 sequences in the sample, roughly a third were seen once. Their cognate antigens are unknown. The specimen comprised cultured PBMCs, sampled from culture after CMV antigen stimulation. The receptors come from a human donor in good health (CMV status not recorded). Some clones in this sample may be carry-over from other donors' samples.

V gene TRBV6-6 combines with J gene TRBJ2-3; D gene unclear. The CDR3 covers 14 residues. Germline assignment: CDR1 MNHNY and CDR2 SVGAGI (reference sequence). Trimming took 7 bases from V and 2 from J, leaving 13 bases between them. In DNA, the CDR3 is TGTGCCAGCACTGATGAAGGTGCCACAGATACGCAGTATTTT. Its protein is CASTDEGATDTQYF.

The table lists this clonotype with a count of one. The V call is TRBV4-1, the J call TRBJ2-2; 8 bases are a match to TRBD1. The V segment lost 8 bases and the J segment 3 bases; nucleotides outside the gene matches: 8. Germline V gives CDR1 MGHRA, CDR2 YSYEKL. This CDR3 is built from 15 residues. Here the CDR3 DNA reads TGCGCCAGCCGTATCCAGGGGGCGTACACCGGGGAGCTGTTTTTT. Its protein product is CASRIQGAYTGELFF.

The genes are TRBV24-1 and TRBJ2-1; D is ambiguous. V gave up 7 bases and J gave up 7 bases, with 13 bases separating them. The CDR3 spans 13 residues. The germline V gene encodes CDR1 KGHDR and CDR2 SFDVKD. CDR3 DNA sequence: TGTGCCACCAGCTACCAGGTTGGAAATGAGCAGTTCTTC. It specifies CATSYQVGNEQFF.

This clonotype was observed a handful of times. This chain uses TRBV29-1 with TRBJ1-2, with D possibly being TRBD1 (5 bases). The CDR3 is made up of 14 amino acids. The V gene's germline CDR1 is SQVTM and CDR2 ANQGSEA. Trimming left V 7 bases short and J 0 bases short, with 15 bases between. The CDR3 is CSAGGIGANYGYTF. In DNA form, the CDR3 reads TGCAGCGCGGGGGGGATCGGGGCTAACTATGGCTACACCTTC.

By proportion, this clonotype is medium-sized (0.01 to 0.1%). The rearrangement links TRBV7-2 to TRBJ1-6; a weak D match, TRBD1 (6 bases). Trimming removed 4 bases from V and 10 bases from J, with 17 bases in between. This CDR3 is 15 amino acids long. CDR1 SGHTA and CDR2 FQGNSA come from the germline V gene. CDR3 region: CASSSQQGRGSPLHF. The CDR3 DNA reads as TGTGCCAGCAGCTCCCAACAGGGTCGAGGATCACCCCTCCACTTT.

This clonotype was observed many times. This chain joins TRBV11-2 and TRBJ2-1; TRBD2 is a possible D gene (7 bases). V lost 1 base to trimming and J lost 15 bases, with 16 bases between them. This CDR3 has 13 amino acids. Germline V gives CDR1 SGHAT, CDR2 FQNNGV. CDR3 nucleotide sequence: TGTGCCAGCAGCTTAGGGGGGGGGCAAGGACCGTTCTTC. Protein product: CASSLGGGQGPFF.

The chain is built from TRBV11-1 and TRBJ2-3; D is unresolved. The CDR3 sequence is 13 residues long. Trimming left V 2 bases short and J 6 bases short, with 9 bases between. In germline, CDR1 is SGHAT, CDR2 FQDESV (reference sequence). As DNA, the CDR3 is TGTGCCAGCAGCTTAACTATTTTTGATACGCAGTATTTT. Translated, it gives CASSLTIFDTQYF.

The chain combines TRBV14 with TRBJ2-1; maybe TRBD2 (6 bases). The germline gives CDR1 SGHDN, CDR2 FVKESK. V gave up 4 bases and J gave up 5 bases, with 12 bases separating them. The CDR3 runs to 14 residues. The DNA of the CDR3 is TGTGCCAGCAGCCCTCTGGGGGGACACAATGAGCAGTTCTTC. This gives the protein CASSPLGGHNEQFF. Variable domain in full (rest from reference TRBV14 and TRBJ2-1): EAGVTQFPSHSVIEKGQTVTLRCDPISGHDNLYWYRRVMGKEIKFLLHFVKESKQDESGMPNNRFLAERTGGTYSTLKVQPAELEDSGVYFCASSPLGGHNEQFFGPGTRLTVL.

The chain couples TRBV7-8 to TRBJ2-3; D unclear. Germline loops: CDR1 SGHVS, CDR2 FQNEAQ. CDR3 length equals 15 residues. V dropped 3 bases and J dropped 4 bases, with 14 bases sitting between them. CDR3 residues: CASSFVRVRADTQYF. The CDR3 DNA reads as TGTGCCAGCAGCTTTGTACGGGTACGGGCAGATACGCAGTATTTT.

The chain couples TRBV19 to TRBJ2-6, with unresolved D. Per the germline V gene, CDR1 is LNHDA and CDR2 is SQIVND (reference sequence). The CDR3 totals 15 residues. V was clipped by 3 bases and J by 4 bases, with 10 bases between them. The CDR3 spells CASSITVSGANVLTF. CDR3 coding DNA: TGTGCCAGTAGTATTACAGTCTCCGGGGCCAACGTCCTGACTTTC.

This sequence joins TRBV5-1 and TRBJ1-1; a possible D gene is TRBD1 (6 bases). V was trimmed by 2 bases and J by 5 bases, leaving 13 bases between them. Germline CDR1 reads SGHRS; CDR2 reads YFSETQ. The length of the CDR3 is 14 residues. The CDR3 DNA sequence: TGCGCCAGCAGCTTTGAGGGGGGTTGGACTGAAGCTTTCTTT. This codes for CASSFEGGWTEAFF.

The gene calls are TRBV7-6 and TRBJ2-3; 13 nucleotides agree with TRBD2. Unmatched junction bases numbered 17, after V lost 5 bases and J lost 6 bases. CDR3 size: 19 residues. Germline loops: CDR1 SGHVS, CDR2 FNYEAQ. CDR3 nucleotide sequence: TGTGCCAGCAGCCCCAGGACTAGCGGGAGAAATGGGTTTGGTGATACGCAGTATTTT. Its protein product is CASSPRTSGRNGFGDTQYF. Looking up the rest from reference TRBV7-6 and TRBJ2-3 gives the full variable domain: GAGVSQSPRYKVTKRGQDVALRCDPISGHVSLYWYRQALGQGPEFLTYFNYEAQQDKSGLPNDRFSAERPEGSISTLTIQRTEQRDSAMYRCASSPRTSGRNGFGDTQYFGPGTRLTVL.

Comments on this clonotype: This may arise from a read error, as a much more abundant clone is one base away. The rearrangement uses TRBV6-2 or TRBV6-3 and TRBJ1-2, with D perhaps matching TRBD1 (5 bases). CDR1 is MNHEY, CDR2 SVGEGT, per germline. V lost 4 bases and J 3 bases, leaving 15 bases between the germline ends. CDR3 size: 15 residues. Here the CDR3 DNA reads TGTGCCAGCAGTTCGCGGGCCAGGGAATACTATGGCTACACCTTC. It encodes CASSSRAREYYGYTF.

V is TRBV19 and J is TRBJ1-2; possibly TRBD1 for D (6 bases). Trimming left V 10 bases short and J 8 bases short, with 17 bases between. Germline V gene sequence: CDR1 LNHDA, CDR2 SQIVND (reference sequence). The CDR3 is 12 amino acids. In DNA form, the CDR3 reads TGTGCCAAACATCGGGGGGCAAAGGGCTACACCTTC. It yields the protein CAKHRGAKGYTF.

The chain has TRBV12-3 or TRBV12-4 and TRBJ1-6; no clear D. V was cut by 7 bases and J by 5 bases, with 12 bases left in between. There are 14 residues in the CDR3. The CDR3 nucleotides are TGTGCCAGCAAGGTCAACGTTGATAATTCACCCCTCCACTTT. Translating gives CASKVNVDNSPLHF.

The rearrangement joins TRBV27 to TRBJ2-7; TRBD2 agrees at 8 bases. From germline, CDR1 is MNHEY and CDR2 SMNVEV (reference sequence). The CDR3 is 15 amino acids. The ends lost 5 bases at V and 4 bases at J; junction bases unmatched: 10. The CDR3 loop is CASSTAPGGPYEQYF. CDR3 DNA sequence: TGTGCCAGCAGTACCGCCCCGGGAGGGCCTTACGAGCAGTACTTC.

This clonotype was counted a few times. The V gene is TRBV7-3, the J gene TRBJ2-3, with D possibly matching TRBD1 (5 bases). The germline V gene encodes CDR1 SGHTA and CDR2 FQGTGA. The CDR3 loop spans 13 amino acids. V was clipped by 2 bases and J by 6 bases, with 9 bases between them. The CDR3 protein is CASSLGAADTQYF. CDR3 sequence (DNA): TGTGCCAGCAGCTTAGGGGCAGCCGATACGCAGTATTTT.

This clonotype showed up just once. The chain recombines TRBV20-1 with TRBJ1-1; no firm D call. The ends were cut back, 2 bases at V and 0 bases at J, with 7 bases in the middle. CDR3 length equals 13 residues. Germline V gene data show CDR1 as DFQATT and CDR2 as SNEGSKA (reference sequence). This chain's CDR3 is CSARWPMNTEAFF. Here the CDR3 DNA reads TGCAGTGCTAGATGGCCGATGAACACTGAAGCTTTCTTT.

This clonotype was seen repeatedly, ten times or more. V is TRBV7-2 and J is TRBJ2-7, with a possible D match to TRBD2 (5 bases). CDR1 and CDR2 from the germline V gene are SGHTA and FQGNSA. V lost 2 bases to trimming and J lost 2 bases, with 10 bases between them. This CDR3 comprises 14 residues. The CDR3 region is CASSLQLEAYEQYV. CDR3 bases: TGTGCCAGCAGCTTACAACTAGAAGCCTACGAGCAGTACGTC.

The chain combines TRBV12-3 or TRBV12-4 with TRBJ2-2; possibly TRBD2 for D (6 bases). V shed 6 bases and J shed 8 bases, with 10 bases lying between them. The CDR3 runs to 12 residues. CDR3 region: CASSRGLGELFF. CDR3 DNA sequence: TGTGCCAGCAGCCGGGGACTGGGGGAGCTGTTTTTT.

J is TRBJ2-1 and V is TRBV12-5; D is possibly TRBD2 (5 bases). The CDR3 spans 16 residues. With 5 bases removed from V and 4 bases from J, the gap between germline ends came to 18 bases. Germline V gene sequence: CDR1 LGHNT, CDR2 FRNRAP. The CDR3 nucleotides read TGTGCTAGTGGTGACACCGGGATAACGGGGTACAATGAGCAGTTCTTC. Its protein is CASGDTGITGYNEQFF.

This clonotype was counted many times. The V call is TRBV11-2, the J call TRBJ2-5; TRBD2 agrees at 9 bases. Germline CDR1 and CDR2: SGHAT and FQNNGV. The CDR3 loop spans 14 amino acids. Trimming cost V 5 bases and J 1 base; bases outside gene matches: 2. CDR3: CASSLAGTQETQYF. CDR3 sequence (DNA): TGTGCCAGCAGCCTAGCGGGGACCCAAGAGACCCAGTACTTC.

Ten or more counts support this clonotype. The chain has TRBV7-8 and TRBJ2-3; the match to TRBD2 covers 12 bases. Trimming took 5 bases from V and 4 from J; bases not matched to a gene: 7. The CDR3 runs to 16 residues. Germline V lookup: CDR1 SGHVS, CDR2 FQNEAQ. CDR3 nucleotide sequence: TGTGCCAGCAGCCTAACTAGCGGGAGGTTCGCAGATACGCAGTATTTT. Encoded protein: CASSLTSGRFADTQYF.

V gene TRBV7-9 combines with J gene TRBJ2-5; maybe TRBD2 (6 bases). The V and J ends lost 2 bases and 5 bases respectively, with 9 bases between them. The CDR3 is 13 residues long. Germline CDR1 and CDR2: SEHNR and FQNEAQ (reference sequence). As DNA, the CDR3 is TGTGCCAGCAGCTTAATGCTAGCGGAGACCCAGTACTTC. It translates to CASSLMLAETQYF.

The rearrangement uses TRBV25-1 and TRBJ2-3; D might be TRBD1 or TRBD2, each matching 5 bases. This CDR3 contains 13 residues. Looked up from germline, CDR1 is MGHDK and CDR2 is SYGVNS. The ends were cut back, 10 bases at V and 5 bases at J, with 16 bases in the middle. The CDR3: CAIRGDPGDTQYF. DNA for the CDR3: TGTGCCATCCGAGGGGACCCGGGAGATACGCAGTATTTT.

This clonotype was seen a few times. The rearrangement joins TRBV27 to TRBJ2-1; the D gene is possibly TRBD2 (6 bases). V lost 6 bases and J 12 bases, leaving 21 bases between the germline ends. The germline V gene has CDR1 MNHEY and CDR2 SMNVEV (reference sequence). The CDR3 totals 14 residues. CDR3 nucleotide sequence: TGTGCCAGCAGCCCCACCCCGAGCGGGCTTGGGCAGTTCTTC. This encodes CASSPTPSGLGQFF.

The genes are TRBV19 and TRBJ2-6; D is unclear. CDR1 and CDR2 from the germline V gene are LNHDA and SQIVND (reference sequence). The CDR3 has 13 residues. V lost 7 bases to trimming and J lost 1 base, with 5 bases between them. Here the CDR3 reads CASTESGANVLTF. CDR3 DNA sequence: TGTGCCAGTACTGAATCTGGGGCCAACGTCCTGACTTTC.